This entry is about one T cell receptor beta chain. In germline, CDR1 is MNHEY, CDR2 SVGAGI. Trimming pared 8 bases from V and 4 bases from J, leaving 12 bases between. This CDR3 is 13 amino acids long. The entry originates in a study of T cell responses to AZD1222 COVID-19 vaccine. Data came from immunoSEQ multiplex PCR; TCRdb stores just in-frame clones and leaves some out. The sample consists of about 180,000 clones, 88% of them appearing once. This rearrangement joins TRBV6-5 to TRBJ1-3, with D unclear. Sample: peripheral blood, taken 28 days after the second AZD1222 dose. This sequence originates from an adult who received the AZD1222 COVID-19 vaccine. CDR3 protein: CASARLAGNTIYF. The CDR3, as DNA: TGTGCCAGCGCCCGGTTGGCGGGAAACACCATATATTTT.